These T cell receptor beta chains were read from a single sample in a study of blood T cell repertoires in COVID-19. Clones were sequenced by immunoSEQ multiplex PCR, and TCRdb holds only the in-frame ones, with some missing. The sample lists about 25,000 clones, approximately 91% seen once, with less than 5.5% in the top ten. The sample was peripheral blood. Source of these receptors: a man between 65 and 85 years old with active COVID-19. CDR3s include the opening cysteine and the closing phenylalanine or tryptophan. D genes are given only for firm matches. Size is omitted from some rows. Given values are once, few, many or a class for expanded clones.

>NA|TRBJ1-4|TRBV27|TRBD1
TGTGCCAGCAGTTTTAACAGGGGGGAAAAACTGTTTTTT
CASSFNRGEKLFF
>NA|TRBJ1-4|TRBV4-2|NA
TGTGCCAGCAGCCAACCAACCCAGGGACAAGAGAAAAAACTGTTTTTT
CASSQPTQGQEKKLFF
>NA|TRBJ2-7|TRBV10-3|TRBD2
TGTGCCATCAGAGGGACTAGCGGGGGGAACTCCTACGAGCAGTACTTC
CAIRGTSGGNSYEQYF
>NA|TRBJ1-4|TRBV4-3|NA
TGCGCCAGCAGCCAAGATGCCTTTGCAGGGGCGAGGGAAAAACTGTTTTTT
CASSQDAFAGAREKLFF
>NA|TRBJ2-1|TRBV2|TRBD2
TGTGCCAGCAGTAGACTACTAGCGGGGATACTCAATGAGCAGTTCTTC
CASSRLLAGILNEQFF
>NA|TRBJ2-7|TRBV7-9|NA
TGTGCCAGCAGCCCATCCTACGAGCAGTACTTC
CASSPSYEQYF
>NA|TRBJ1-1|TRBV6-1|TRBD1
TGTGCCAGCAGTGAACTCGGACAGGGCACTGAAGCTTTCTTT
CASSELGQGTEAFF
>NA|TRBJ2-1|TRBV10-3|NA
TGTGCCATCAGTGATAAGGGGCTGGACAATGAGCAGTTCTTC
CAISDKGLDNEQFF
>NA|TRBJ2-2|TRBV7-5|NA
TGTGTCAGAAGCTTTGCCGGGTTTGGCCACGCATTAGACACCGGGGAGCTGTTTTTT
CVRSFAGFGHALDTGELFF
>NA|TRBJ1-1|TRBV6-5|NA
TGTGCCAGCAGTTACTTGGGAGTCACTGAAGCTTTCTTT
CASSYLGVTEAFF
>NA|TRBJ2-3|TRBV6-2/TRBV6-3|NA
TGTGCCAGCAGTTACCCTCTGGACAGCGTGTGGGATACGCAGTATTTT
CASSYPLDSVWDTQYF
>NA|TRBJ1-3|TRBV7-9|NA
TGTGCCAGCAGCTTGGTTGGGGCCTCTGGAAACACCATATATTTT
CASSLVGASGNTIYF
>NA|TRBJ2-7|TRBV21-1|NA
TGTGCCAGCAGCATCGGACAGAAAGACTCCTACGAGCAGTACTTC
CASSIGQKDSYEQYF
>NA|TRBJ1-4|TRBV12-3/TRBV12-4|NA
TGTGCCAGCTCTCTCAGACAAGAAAAACTGTTTTTT
CASSLRQEKLFF
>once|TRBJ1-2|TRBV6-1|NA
TGTGCCAGCAGTGAAGCGCGTGACAGTGGCTACACCTTC
CASSEARDSGYTF